This T cell receptor (beta chain) derives from a study of CD8+ T cells in alopecia areata. Sequencing templates came from extracted RNA that was reverse transcribed into cDNA. Assay: immunoSEQ multiplex PCR; the TCRdb copy retains only in-frame clones and omits some. This sample has around 120,000 clones; more than 40% occur once, and the top ten carry 0.46%. The treatment here: oral pan-JAK inhibitor, 5-10 mg twice daily. It was from alopecia areata patients that lesional scalp punch biopsies and peripheral blood were collected. This CDR3 spans 19 amino acids. V lost 0 bases to trimming and J lost 0 bases, with 16 bases between them. The germline V gene has CDR1 SGHRS and CDR2 YFSETQ.

The sample consisted of CD4+ T cells sorted from blood, taken at week 4, from a patient treated with tofacitinib. The chain is built from TRBV5-1 and TRBJ2-6, with D maybe TRBD2 (5 bases). This receptor was identified in a human donor with alopecia areata. CDR3 bases: TGCGCCAGCAGCTTGGCCACGTCGGAGGCCGGCTCTGGGGCCAACGTCCTGACTTTC. Protein: CASSLATSEAGSGANVLTF.